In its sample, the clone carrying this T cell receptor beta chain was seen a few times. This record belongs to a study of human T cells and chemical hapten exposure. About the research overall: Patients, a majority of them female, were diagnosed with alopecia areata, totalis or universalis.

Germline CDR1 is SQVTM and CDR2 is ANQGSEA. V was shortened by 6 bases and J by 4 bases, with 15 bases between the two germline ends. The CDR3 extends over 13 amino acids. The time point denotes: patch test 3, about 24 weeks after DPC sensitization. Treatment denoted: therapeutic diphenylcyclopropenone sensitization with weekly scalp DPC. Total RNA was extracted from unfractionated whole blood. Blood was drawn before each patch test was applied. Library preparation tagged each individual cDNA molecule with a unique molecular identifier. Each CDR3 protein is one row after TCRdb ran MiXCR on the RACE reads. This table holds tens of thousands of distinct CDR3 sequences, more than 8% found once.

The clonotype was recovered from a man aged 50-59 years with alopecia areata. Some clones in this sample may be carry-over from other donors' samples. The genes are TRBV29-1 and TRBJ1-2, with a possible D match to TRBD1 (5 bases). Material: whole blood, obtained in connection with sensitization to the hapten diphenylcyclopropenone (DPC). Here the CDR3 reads CSVGTHSTYGYTF. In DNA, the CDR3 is TGCAGCGTAGGGACCCATAGCACCTATGGCTACACCTTC.